The clone carrying this T cell receptor beta chain was observed a single time. Its antigen is currently unknown. The germline V gene encodes CDR1 MNHNY and CDR2 SVGAGI (reference sequence). The CDR3 sequence is 16 residues long. V was pared by 5 bases and J by 4 bases, with 6 bases of the junction left unmatched. The sample belongs to a study of blood T cells in healthy people across ages. General observations from the study: Age advanced and TCR beta diversity per million T cells fell, roughly linearly.

Through a sample-barcoded 5' primer and a J-beta primer mix, a second PCR was run for about 6 to 11 cycles. TCRdb re-analysed the 5' RACE reads in MiXCR, keeping a single row per CDR3 protein. The sample consists of about 1.4 million distinct CDR3 sequences, approximately 59% of them appearing once. Isolating PBMCs gave at least 6 million of these cells per sample. Sample: blood. The V call is TRBV6-6, the J call TRBJ2-2; 11 bases line up with TRBD2. The sequence derives from a man younger than 30 in good health. This CDR3 reads CASSHSGRAATGELFF. CDR3 nucleotide sequence: TGTGCCAGCAGTCATAGCGGGAGGGCCGCCACCGGGGAGCTGTTTTTT.